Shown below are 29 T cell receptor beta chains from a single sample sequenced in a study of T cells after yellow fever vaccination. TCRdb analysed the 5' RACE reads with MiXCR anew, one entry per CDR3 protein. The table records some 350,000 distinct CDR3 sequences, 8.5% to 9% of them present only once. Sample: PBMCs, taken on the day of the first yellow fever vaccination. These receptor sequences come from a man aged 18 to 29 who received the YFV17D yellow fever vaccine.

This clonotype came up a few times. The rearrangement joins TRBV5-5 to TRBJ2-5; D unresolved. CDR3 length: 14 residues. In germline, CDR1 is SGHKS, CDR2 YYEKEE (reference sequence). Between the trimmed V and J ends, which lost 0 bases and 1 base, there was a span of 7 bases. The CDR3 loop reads CASSLARIQETQYF. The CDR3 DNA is TGTGCCAGCAGCTTGGCCAGGATCCAAGAGACCCAGTACTTC. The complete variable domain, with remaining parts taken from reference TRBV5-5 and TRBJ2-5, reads DAGVTQSPTHLIKTRGQQVTLRCSPISGHKSVSWYQQVLGQGPQFIFQYYEKEERGRGNFPDRFSARQFPNYSSELNVNALLLGDSALYLCASSLARIQETQYFGPGTRLLVL.

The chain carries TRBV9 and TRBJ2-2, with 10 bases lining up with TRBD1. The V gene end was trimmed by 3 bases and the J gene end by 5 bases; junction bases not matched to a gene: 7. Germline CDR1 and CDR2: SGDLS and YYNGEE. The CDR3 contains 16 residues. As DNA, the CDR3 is TGTGCCAGCAGCGCATCCGGGACAGGGGATACCGGGGAGCTGTTTTTT. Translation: CASSASGTGDTGELFF. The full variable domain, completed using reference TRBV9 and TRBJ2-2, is DSGVTQTPKHLITATGQRVTLRCSPRSGDLSVYWYQQSLDQGLQFLIQYYNGEERAKGNILERFSAQQFPDLHSELNLSSLELGDSALYFCASSASGTGDTGELFFGEGSRLTVL.

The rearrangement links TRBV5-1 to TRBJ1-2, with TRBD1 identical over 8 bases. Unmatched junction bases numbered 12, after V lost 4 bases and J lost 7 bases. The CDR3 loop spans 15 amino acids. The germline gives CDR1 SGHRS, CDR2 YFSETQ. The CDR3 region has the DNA TGCGCCAGCAGCCCCCAGACAGGGGAGCTAAGTGGCTACACCTTC. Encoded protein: CASSPQTGELSGYTF.

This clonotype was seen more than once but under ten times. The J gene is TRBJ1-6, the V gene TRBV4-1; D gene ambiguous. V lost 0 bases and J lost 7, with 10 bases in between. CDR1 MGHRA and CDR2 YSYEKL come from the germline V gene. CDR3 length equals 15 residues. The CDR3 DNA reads TGCGCCAGCAGCCAAGATGTGACCCCAAATTCACCCCTCCACTTT. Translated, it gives CASSQDVTPNSPLHF.

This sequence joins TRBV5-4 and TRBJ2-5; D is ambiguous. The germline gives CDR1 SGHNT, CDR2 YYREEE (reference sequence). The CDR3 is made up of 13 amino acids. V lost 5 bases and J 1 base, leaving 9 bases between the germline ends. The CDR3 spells CASSPVIQETQYF. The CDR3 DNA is TGTGCCAGCAGTCCGGTCATCCAAGAGACCCAGTACTTC.

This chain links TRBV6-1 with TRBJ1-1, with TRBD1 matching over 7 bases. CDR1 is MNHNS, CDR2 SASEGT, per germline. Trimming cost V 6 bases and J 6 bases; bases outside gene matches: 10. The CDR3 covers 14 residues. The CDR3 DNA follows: TGTGCCAGCAGCAGGACAGGCAACGGGGCTGAAGCTTTCTTT. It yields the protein CASSRTGNGAEAFF.

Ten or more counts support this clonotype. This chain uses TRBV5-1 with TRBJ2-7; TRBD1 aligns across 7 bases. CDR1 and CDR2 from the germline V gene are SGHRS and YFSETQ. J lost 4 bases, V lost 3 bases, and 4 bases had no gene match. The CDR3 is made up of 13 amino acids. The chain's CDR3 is CASSSGTDYEQYF. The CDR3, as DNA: TGCGCCAGCAGCTCGGGGACAGATTACGAGCAGTACTTC.

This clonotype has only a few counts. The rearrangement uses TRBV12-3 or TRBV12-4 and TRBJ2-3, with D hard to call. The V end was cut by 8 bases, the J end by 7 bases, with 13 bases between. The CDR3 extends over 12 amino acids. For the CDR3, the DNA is TGTGCCAGCCAGACCTCACCGAATACGCAGTATTTT. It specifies CASQTSPNTQYF.

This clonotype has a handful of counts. The CDR3 nucleotides read TGCAGTGCTGGGATCCCAGGGGGTGAGACCCAGTACTTC. Translation: CSAGIPGGETQYF. The J gene is TRBJ2-5, the V gene TRBV20-1, with TRBD1 matching 7 bases. This CDR3 comprises 13 residues. Looked up from germline, CDR1 is DFQATT and CDR2 is SNEGSKA (reference sequence). The V gene end was trimmed by 5 bases and the J gene end by 5 bases; junction bases not matched to a gene: 8.

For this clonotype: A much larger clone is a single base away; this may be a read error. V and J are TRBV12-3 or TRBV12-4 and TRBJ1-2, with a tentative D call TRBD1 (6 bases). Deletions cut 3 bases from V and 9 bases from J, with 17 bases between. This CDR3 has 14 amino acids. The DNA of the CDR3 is TGTGCCAGCAGTTTCTCCCTCCGACAGGATCGCTACACCTTC. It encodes CASSFSLRQDRYTF.

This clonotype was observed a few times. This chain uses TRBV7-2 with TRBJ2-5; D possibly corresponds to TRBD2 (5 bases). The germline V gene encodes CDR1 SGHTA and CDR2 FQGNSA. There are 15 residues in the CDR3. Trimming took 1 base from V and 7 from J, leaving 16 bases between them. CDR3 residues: CASSLGRTLEGTQYF. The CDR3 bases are TGTGCCAGCAGCTTAGGTCGGACTCTCGAGGGGACCCAGTACTTC.

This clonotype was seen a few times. For the CDR3, the DNA is TGTGCCACCCAAATCTGGGCGGGGGGGCCAGATACGCAGTATTTT. This translates into CATQIWAGGPDTQYF. The chain uses TRBV7-2 and TRBJ2-3; 9 bases match TRBD2. Germline V gene data show CDR1 as SGHTA and CDR2 as FQGNSA. With 10 bases clipped from V and 4 bases from J, the junction kept 12 bases outside the gene matches. The CDR3 has 15 residues.

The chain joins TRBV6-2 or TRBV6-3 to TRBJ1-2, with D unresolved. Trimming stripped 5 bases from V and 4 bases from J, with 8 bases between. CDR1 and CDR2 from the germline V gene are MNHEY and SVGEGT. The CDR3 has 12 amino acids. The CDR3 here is CASSETGYGYTF. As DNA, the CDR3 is TGTGCCAGCAGTGAGACGGGCTATGGCTACACCTTC.

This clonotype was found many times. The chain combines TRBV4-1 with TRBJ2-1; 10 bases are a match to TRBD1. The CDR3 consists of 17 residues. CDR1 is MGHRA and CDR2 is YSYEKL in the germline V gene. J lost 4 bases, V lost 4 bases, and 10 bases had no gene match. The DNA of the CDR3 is TGCGCCAGCAGCCTCCTAAGGCGGGACAGGGGTTACAATGAGCAGTTCTTC. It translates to CASSLLRRDRGYNEQFF.

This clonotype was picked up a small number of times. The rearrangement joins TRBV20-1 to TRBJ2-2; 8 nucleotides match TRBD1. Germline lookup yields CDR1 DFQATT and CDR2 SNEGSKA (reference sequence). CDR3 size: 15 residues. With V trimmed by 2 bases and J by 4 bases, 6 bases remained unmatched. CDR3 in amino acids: CSARRRTGGTGELFF. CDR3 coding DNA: TGCAGTGCTAGAAGACGAACAGGGGGCACCGGGGAGCTGTTTTTT.

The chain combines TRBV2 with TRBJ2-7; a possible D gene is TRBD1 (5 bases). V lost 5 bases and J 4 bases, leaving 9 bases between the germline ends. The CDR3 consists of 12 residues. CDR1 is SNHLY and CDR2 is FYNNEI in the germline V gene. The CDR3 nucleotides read TGTGCCAGCAGTAAGGGGTCTTACGAGCAGTACGTC. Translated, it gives CASSKGSYEQYV.

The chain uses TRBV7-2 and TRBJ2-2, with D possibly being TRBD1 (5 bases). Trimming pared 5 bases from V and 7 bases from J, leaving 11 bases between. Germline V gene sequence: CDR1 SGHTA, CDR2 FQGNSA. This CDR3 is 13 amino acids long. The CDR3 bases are TGTGCCAGCAGCCCGCAGGGTTACGGGGAGCTGTTTTTT. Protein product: CASSPQGYGELFF.

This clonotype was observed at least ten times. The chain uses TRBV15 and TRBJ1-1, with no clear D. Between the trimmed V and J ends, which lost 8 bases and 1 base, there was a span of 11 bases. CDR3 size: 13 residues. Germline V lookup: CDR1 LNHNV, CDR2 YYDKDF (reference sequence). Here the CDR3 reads CATGGSGNTEAFF. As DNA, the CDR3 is TGTGCCACCGGCGGGTCGGGGAACACTGAAGCTTTCTTT.

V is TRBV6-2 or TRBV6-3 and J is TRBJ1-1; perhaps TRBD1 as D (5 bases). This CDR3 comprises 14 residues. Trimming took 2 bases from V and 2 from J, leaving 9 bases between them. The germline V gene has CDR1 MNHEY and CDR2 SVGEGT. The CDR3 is CASSYGGYNTEAFF. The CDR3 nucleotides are TGTGCCAGCAGTTACGGGGGGTATAACACTGAAGCTTTCTTT.

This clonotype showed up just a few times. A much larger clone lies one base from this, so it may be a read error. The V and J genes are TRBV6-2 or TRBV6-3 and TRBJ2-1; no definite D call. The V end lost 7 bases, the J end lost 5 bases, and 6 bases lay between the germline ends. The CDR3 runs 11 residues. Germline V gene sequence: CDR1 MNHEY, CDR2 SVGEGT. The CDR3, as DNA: TGTGCCAGCACCCTAAACAATGAGCAGTTCTTC. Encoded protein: CASTLNNEQFF.

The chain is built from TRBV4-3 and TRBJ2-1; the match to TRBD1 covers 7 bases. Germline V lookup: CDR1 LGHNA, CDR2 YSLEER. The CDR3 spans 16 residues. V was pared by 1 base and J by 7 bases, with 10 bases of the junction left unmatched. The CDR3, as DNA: TGCGCCAGCAGCCAAGTAGAGGGGGCCGGATTGAATGAGCAGTTCTTC. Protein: CASSQVEGAGLNEQFF.

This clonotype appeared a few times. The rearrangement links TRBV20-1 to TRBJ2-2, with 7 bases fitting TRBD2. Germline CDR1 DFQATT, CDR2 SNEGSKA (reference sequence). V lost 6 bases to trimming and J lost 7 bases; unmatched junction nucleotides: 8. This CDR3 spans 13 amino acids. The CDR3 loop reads CSAEIGRGGELFF. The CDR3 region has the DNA TGCAGTGCCGAGATAGGGAGGGGCGGGGAGCTGTTTTTT.

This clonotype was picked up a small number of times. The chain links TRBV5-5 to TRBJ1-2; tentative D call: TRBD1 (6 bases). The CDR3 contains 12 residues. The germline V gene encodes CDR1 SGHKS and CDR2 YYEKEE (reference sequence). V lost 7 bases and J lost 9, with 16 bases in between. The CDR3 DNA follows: TGTGCCAGCTCCGAGGGGGGCAGTAGCTACACCTTC. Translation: CASSEGGSSYTF.

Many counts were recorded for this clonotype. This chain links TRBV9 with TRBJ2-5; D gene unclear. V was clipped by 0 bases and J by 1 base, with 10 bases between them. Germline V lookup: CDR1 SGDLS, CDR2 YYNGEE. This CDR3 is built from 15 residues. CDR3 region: CASSVGPTSQETQYF. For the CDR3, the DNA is TGTGCCAGCAGCGTAGGGCCTACCTCCCAAGAGACCCAGTACTTC.

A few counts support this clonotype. The CDR3 DNA is TGTGCCTGGAGTCCCTCTTTCGGCGGCAGACGCAATCAGCCCCAGCATTTT. Encoded protein: CAWSPSFGGRRNQPQHF. The chain couples TRBV30 to TRBJ1-5; unclear D gene. This CDR3 is 17 amino acids long. Germline V gene sequence: CDR1 GTSNPN, CDR2 SVGIG (reference sequence). V was clipped by 2 bases and J by 2 bases, with 19 bases between them.

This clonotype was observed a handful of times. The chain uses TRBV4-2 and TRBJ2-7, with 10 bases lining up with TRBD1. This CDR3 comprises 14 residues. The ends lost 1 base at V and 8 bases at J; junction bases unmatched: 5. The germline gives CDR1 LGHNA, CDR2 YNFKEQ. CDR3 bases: TGTGCCAGCAGCCAAGCCCGGGGACAGGGGAAGCAGTACGTC. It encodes CASSQARGQGKQYV.

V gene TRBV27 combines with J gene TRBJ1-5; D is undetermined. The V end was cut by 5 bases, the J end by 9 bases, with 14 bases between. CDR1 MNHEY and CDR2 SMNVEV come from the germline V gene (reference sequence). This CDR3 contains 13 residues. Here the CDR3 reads CASSLNDLWPQHF. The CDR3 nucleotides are TGTGCCAGCAGTCTCAATGACCTGTGGCCCCAGCATTTT.

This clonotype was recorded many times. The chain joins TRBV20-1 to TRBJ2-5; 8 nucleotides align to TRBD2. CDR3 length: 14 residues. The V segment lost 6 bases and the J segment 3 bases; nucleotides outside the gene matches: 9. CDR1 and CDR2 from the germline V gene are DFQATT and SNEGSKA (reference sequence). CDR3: CSAKRGPHKETQYF. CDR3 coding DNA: TGCAGTGCCAAGCGGGGGCCTCATAAAGAGACCCAGTACTTC.

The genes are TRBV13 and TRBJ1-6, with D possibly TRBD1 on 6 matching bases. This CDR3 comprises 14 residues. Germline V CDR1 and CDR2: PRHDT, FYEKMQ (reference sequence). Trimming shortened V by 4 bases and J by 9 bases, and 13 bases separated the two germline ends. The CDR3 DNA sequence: TGTGCCAGCAGCTCTCGGACAGCTGGTTCACCCCTCCACTTT. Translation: CASSSRTAGSPLHF.